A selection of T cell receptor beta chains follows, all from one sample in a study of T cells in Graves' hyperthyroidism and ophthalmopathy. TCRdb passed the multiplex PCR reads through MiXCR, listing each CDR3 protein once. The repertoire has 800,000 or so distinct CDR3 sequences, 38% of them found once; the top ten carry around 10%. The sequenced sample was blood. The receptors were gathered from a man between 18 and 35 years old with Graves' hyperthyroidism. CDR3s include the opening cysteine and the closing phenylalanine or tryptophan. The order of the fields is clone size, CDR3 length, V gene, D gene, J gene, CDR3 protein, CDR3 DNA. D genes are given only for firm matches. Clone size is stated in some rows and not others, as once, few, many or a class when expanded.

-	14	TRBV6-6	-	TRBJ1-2	CASSEGSGDYGYTF	TGTGCCAGCAGTGAAGGAAGCGGGGACTATGGCTACACCTTC
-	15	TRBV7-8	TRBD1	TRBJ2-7	CASSFGQGVSYEQYF	TGTGCCAGCAGCTTCGGACAGGGGGTATCCTACGAGCAGTACTTC
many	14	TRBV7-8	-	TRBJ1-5	CASSFPGGDQPQHF	TGTGCCAGCAGTTTCCCGGGGGGGGATCAGCCCCAGCATTTT
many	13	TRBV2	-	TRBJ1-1	CASSGGPNTEAFF	TGTGCCAGCAGTGGGGGACCGAACACTGAAGCTTTCTTT
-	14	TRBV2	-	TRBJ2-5	CASMGDSSGETQYF	TGTGCCAGCATGGGAGACAGTTCCGGTGAGACCCAGTACTTC
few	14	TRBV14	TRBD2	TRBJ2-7	CASSASGGTDEQYF	TGTGCCAGCAGCGCCAGCGGGGGCACCGACGAGCAGTACTTC
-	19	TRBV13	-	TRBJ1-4	CASSLSTILTADVNEKLFF	TGTGCCAGCAGCTTATCGACAATTCTTACCGCCGACGTTAATGAAAAACTGTTTTTT
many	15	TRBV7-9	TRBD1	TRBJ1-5	CASSLGGQGRQPQHF	TGTGCCAGCAGCTTAGGGGGACAGGGACGACAGCCCCAGCATTTT
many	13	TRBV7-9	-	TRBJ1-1	CASSLALGSEAFF	TGTGCCAGCAGCTTAGCGTTGGGATCTGAAGCTTTCTTT
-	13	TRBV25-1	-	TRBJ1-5	CASTEGMSQPQHF	TGTGCCAGCACTGAGGGGATGAGCCAGCCCCAGCATTTT
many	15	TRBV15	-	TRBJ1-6	CATSRDGGGNSPLHF	TGTGCCACCAGCAGAGATGGGGGAGGGAACTCACCCCTCCACTTT
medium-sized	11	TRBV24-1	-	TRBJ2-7	CATSAMGIWYF	TGTGCCACCAGTGCGATGGGGATCTGGTACTTC
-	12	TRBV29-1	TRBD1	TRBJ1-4	CSVGQVGEKLFF	TGCAGCGTGGGACAGGTCGGTGAAAAACTGTTTTTT
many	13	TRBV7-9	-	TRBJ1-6	CASSSAGNSPLHF	TGTGCCAGCAGCTCTGCTGGGAATTCACCCCTCCACTTT
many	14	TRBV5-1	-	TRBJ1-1	CASSLDGANTEAFF	TGCGCCAGCAGCTTGGACGGGGCGAACACTGAAGCTTTCTTT
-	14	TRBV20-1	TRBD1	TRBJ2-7	CSARRGTGRDEQYF	TGCAGTGCTAGGCGCGGGACAGGGCGAGACGAGCAGTACTTC
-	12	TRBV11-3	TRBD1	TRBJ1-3	CASSATGDTIYF	TGTGCCAGCAGCGCGACAGGGGACACCATATATTTT
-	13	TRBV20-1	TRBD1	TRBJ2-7	CSAVGQGQYEQYF	TGCAGTGCTGTCGGACAGGGGCAATACGAGCAGTACTTC
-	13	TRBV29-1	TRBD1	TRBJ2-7	CSGGQVDGYEQYF	TGCAGCGGGGGACAGGTAGATGGCTACGAGCAGTACTTC
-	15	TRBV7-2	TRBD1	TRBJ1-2	CASSFTGTGTYGYTF	TGTGCCAGCAGTTTTACCGGGACAGGAACCTATGGCTACACCTTC
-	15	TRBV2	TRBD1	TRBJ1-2	CASSVGLDRAHGYTF	TGTGCCAGCAGTGTCGGGCTTGACAGGGCCCATGGCTACACCTTC
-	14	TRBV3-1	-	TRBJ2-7	CASSQLSGPYEQYF	TGTGCCAGCAGCCAGCTAAGCGGCCCCTACGAGCAGTACTTC
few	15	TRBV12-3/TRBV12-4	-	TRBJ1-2	CASRADGLVNYGYTF	TGTGCCAGCAGAGCCGACGGGCTAGTTAACTATGGCTACACCTTC
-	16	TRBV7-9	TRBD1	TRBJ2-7	CASSLGRGPPSYEQYF	TGTGCCAGCAGCTTAGGAAGGGGGCCCCCCTCCTACGAGCAGTACTTC
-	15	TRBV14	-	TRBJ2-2	CASSQDVQGNGELFF	TGTGCCAGCAGCCAAGATGTACAGGGAAACGGGGAGCTGTTTTTT
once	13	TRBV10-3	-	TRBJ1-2	CASSYDGNYGHTF	TGTGCCAGCAGTTACGATGGCAACTATGGCCACACCTTC
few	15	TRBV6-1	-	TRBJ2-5	CASRATHMYQETQYF	TGTGCCAGCAGGGCGACCCATATGTACCAAGAGACCCAGTACTTC
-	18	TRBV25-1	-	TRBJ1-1	CASSIYLCSVDVGTEAFF	-
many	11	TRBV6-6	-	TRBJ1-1	CASSYSTGAFF	TGTGCCAGCAGTTACTCGACGGGAGCTTTCTTT
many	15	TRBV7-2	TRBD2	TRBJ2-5	CASSRGLAGEETQYF	TGTGCCAGCAGCCGGGGACTAGCGGGGGAAGAGACCCAGTACTTC
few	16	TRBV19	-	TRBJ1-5	CASSLPDRGFNQPQHF	TGTGCCAGTAGTCTCCCCGACCGGGGGTTTAATCAGCCCCAGCATTTT
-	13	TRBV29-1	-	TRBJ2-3	CSVEDWGSDTQYF	TGCAGCGTTGAGGATTGGGGGAGCGATACGCAGTATTTT
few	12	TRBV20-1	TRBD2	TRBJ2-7	CSAGKRAGEQYF	TGCAGTGCTGGGAAAAGAGCGGGGGAGCAGTACTTC
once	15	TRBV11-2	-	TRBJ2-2	CASSHTDRYTGELFF	TGTGCCAGCAGCCACACCGACAGATACACCGGGGAGCTGTTTTTT
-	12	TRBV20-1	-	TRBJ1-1	CSAEGHVPEAFF	TGCAGTGCTGAGGGACATGTGCCTGAAGCTTTCTTT
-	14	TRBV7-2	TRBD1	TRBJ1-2	CASSGQGAFSGNTF	TGTGCCAGCAGCGGGCAGGGGGCCTTCTCTGGAAACACCTTC
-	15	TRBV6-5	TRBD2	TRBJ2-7	CASSYTAGGASEQYF	TGTGCCAGCAGTTATACGGCGGGAGGGGCAAGCGAGCAGTACTTC
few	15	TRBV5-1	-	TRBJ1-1	CASSLSPVMNTEAFF	TGCGCCAGCAGCTTGTCCCCGGTTATGAACACTGAAGCTTTCTTT
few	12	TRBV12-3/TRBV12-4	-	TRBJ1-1	CASKEGGTEAFF	TGTGCCAGCAAGGAGGGGGGCACTGAAGCTTTCTTT
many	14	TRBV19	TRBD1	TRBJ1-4	CASAQGQGGEKLFF	TGTGCCAGTGCCCAGGGACAGGGTGGCGAAAAACTGTTTTTT
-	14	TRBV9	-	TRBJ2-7	CASSSPRVRYEQYF	TGTGCCAGCAGTTCCCCTCGGGTCCGGTACGAGCAGTACTTC
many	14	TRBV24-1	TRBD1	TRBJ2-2	CATEGQGASGELFF	TGTGCCACCGAGGGACAGGGGGCGTCCGGGGAGCTGTTTTTT
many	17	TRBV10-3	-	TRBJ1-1	CAISDGIVRGEVAEAFF	TGTGCCATCAGTGACGGGATTGTAAGGGGTGAGGTCGCTGAAGCTTTCTTT
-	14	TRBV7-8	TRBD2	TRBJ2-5	CPSSPPGGQETQYF	TGTCCCAGCAGCCCACCGGGGGGACAAGAGACCCAGTACTTC
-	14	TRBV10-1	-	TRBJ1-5	CASRGNRQNQPQHF	TGCGCCAGCAGAGGGAACAGGCAAAATCAGCCCCAGCATTTT
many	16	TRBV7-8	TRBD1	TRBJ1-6	CASSLDEDRIYSPLHF	TGTGCCAGCAGCTTAGATGAGGACAGGATCTATTCACCCCTCCACTTT
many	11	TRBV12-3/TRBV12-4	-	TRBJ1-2	CASSTRFGYTF	TGTGCCAGCAGTACGAGGTTCGGCTACACCTTC
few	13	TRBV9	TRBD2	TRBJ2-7	CASSVPGRGEQYF	TGTGCCAGCAGTGTTCCGGGGAGGGGCGAGCAGTACTTC
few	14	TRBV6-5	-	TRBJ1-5	CASSLSGANQPQHF	TGTGCCAGCAGTTTATCCGGGGCCAATCAGCCCCAGCATTTT
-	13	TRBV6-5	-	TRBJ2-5	CAISYSKGETQYF	TGTGCCATCAGTTACTCGAAAGGAGAGACCCAGTACTTC
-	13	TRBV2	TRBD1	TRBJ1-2	CASRDRGTYGYTF	TGTGCCAGCAGGGACAGGGGAACCTATGGCTACACCTTC
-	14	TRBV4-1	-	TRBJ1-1	CASSRTPGRDEAFF	TGCGCCAGCAGCCGAACACCGGGGAGGGATGAAGCTTTCTTT
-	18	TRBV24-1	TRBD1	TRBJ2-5	CATSDRQGATGLTGTQYF	TGTGCCACCAGTGATCGACAGGGGGCGACGGGACTCACCGGGACCCAGTACTTC
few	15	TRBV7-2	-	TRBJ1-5	CASSSVGGLNQPQHF	TGTGCCAGCAGCTCCGTGGGGGGCTTGAATCAGCCCCAGCATTTT
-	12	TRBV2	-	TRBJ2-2	CASGWGTGELFF	TGTGCCAGCGGATGGGGAACCGGGGAGCTGTTTTTT
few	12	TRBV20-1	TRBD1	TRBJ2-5	CSASDRGETQYF	TGCAGTGCTTCCGACAGGGGAGAGACCCAGTACTTC
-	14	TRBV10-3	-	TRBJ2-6	CATNLRGGANVLTF	TGTGCCACCAACTTGAGAGGTGGGGCCAACGTCCTGACTTTC
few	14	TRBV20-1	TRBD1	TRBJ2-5	CSAPLGQGGETQYF	TGCAGTGCCCCCTTGGGACAGGGCGGCGAGACCCAGTACTTC
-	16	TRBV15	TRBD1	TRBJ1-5	CATSRDRDSPLKPQHF	TGTGCCACCAGCAGAGATCGGGACAGCCCTCTCAAGCCCCAGCATTTT